The 9 T cell receptor beta chains listed next were all sequenced from one sample in a study of blood T cell repertoires in COVID-19 (dated by TCRdb to 2018 to 2020). Libraries were constructed by the immunoSEQ multiplex PCR assay. TCRdb carries this immuneACCESS record with in-frame sequences only. Its versions omit some clonotypes, under half of them owing to an unresolved V gene in the studies checked, with the rest unexplained. In all, the sample holds hundreds of thousands of clones, and around 83% of those were seen once. The ten largest clones add up to roughly 5.7% of the sample. The sample comprised peripheral blood. The origin of the receptors is a man of 80 years or more with acute or convalescent COVID-19.

The rearrangement joins TRBV5-1 to TRBJ1-4, with 8 bases aligning to TRBD1. Germline loops: CDR1 SGHRS, CDR2 YFSETQ. This CDR3 comprises 15 residues. J was trimmed by 7 bases and V by 4 bases; bases with no gene match: 9. The CDR3 here is CASSQQQGGSEKLFF. The CDR3 DNA sequence: TGCGCCAGCAGCCAACAACAGGGGGGAAGTGAAAAACTGTTTTTT.

The rearrangement uses TRBV29-1 and TRBJ2-3; tentatively, D is TRBD2 (6 bases). V lost 0 bases to trimming and J lost 1 base, with 11 bases between them. Per germline, CDR1 SQVTM and CDR2 ANQGSEA. CDR3 length: 15 residues. CDR3 region: CSVEDRGTRTDTQYF. The CDR3 bases are TGCAGCGTTGAAGATCGGGGGACTCGCACAGATACGCAGTATTTT.

V and J are TRBV11-2 and TRBJ2-3; TRBD2 agrees at 13 bases. Looked up from germline, CDR1 is SGHAT and CDR2 is FQNNGV. V dropped 1 base and J dropped 5; count of bases not matched to a gene: 3. The CDR3 is made up of 16 amino acids. DNA for the CDR3: TGTGCCAGCAGCTTAGGGACTAGCGGGAGCTTAGATACGCAGTATTTT. It specifies CASSLGTSGSLDTQYF.

The chain joins TRBV5-5 to TRBJ1-4; TRBD1 aligns across 11 bases. The CDR3 is 16 amino acids. J was trimmed by 10 bases and V by 4 bases; bases with no gene match: 12. The germline V gene has CDR1 SGHKS and CDR2 YYEKEE (reference sequence). The CDR3 sequence: CASSMGQGGAGGKLFF. The CDR3 bases are TGTGCCAGCAGCATGGGACAGGGGGGAGCCGGAGGAAAACTGTTTTTT.

The CDR3 reads CASSYTGSTEAFF. For the CDR3, the DNA is TGTGCCAGCAGTTATACAGGGTCAACTGAAGCTTTCTTT. The V gene is TRBV27, the J gene TRBJ1-1; perhaps TRBD1 as D (6 bases). V gave up 4 bases and J gave up 5 bases, with 11 bases separating them. CDR1 and CDR2 (germline): MNHEY, SMNVEV (reference sequence). This CDR3 is built from 13 residues.

The chain carries TRBV7-2 and TRBJ2-5, with 7 nucleotides matching TRBD2. CDR1 is SGHTA, CDR2 FQGNSA, per germline. This CDR3 is 15 amino acids long. V shed 5 bases, J shed 2 bases, and the junction held 8 bases outside the gene matches. The CDR3 DNA follows: TGTGCCAGCAGCCAAAATGGGGGAGGGCAAGAGACCCAGTACTTC. The encoded protein is CASSQNGGGQETQYF.

CDR3 DNA sequence: TGCAGTGCTAGTGTTGGCCCTGGCGGGAGTCAAGAGACCCAGTACTTC. This gives the protein CSASVGPGGSQETQYF. The chain recombines TRBV20-1 with TRBJ2-5; 7 bases map to TRBD2. Losses at the gene ends were 3 bases for V and 2 bases for J; bases not matched to a gene: 12. CDR1 and CDR2 from the germline V gene are DFQATT and SNEGSKA (reference sequence). The CDR3 loop spans 16 amino acids.

This clone showed up just once. The rearrangement links TRBV2 to TRBJ1-2; perhaps TRBD1 as D (6 bases). Between the trimmed V and J ends, which lost 4 bases and 5 bases, there was a span of 11 bases. Germline V gene data show CDR1 as SNHLY and CDR2 as FYNNEI. CDR3 length equals 13 residues. The CDR3 sequence: CASSAGGPYGYTF. The CDR3 nucleotides read TGTGCCAGCAGTGCGGGGGGGCCGTATGGCTACACCTTC.

This chain links TRBV3-1 (or the pseudogene TRBV3-2) with TRBJ2-7; possibly TRBD1 for D (7 bases). This CDR3 region has 14 residues. The V end was cut by 4 bases, the J end by 5 bases, with 15 bases between. Per the germline V gene, CDR1 is LGHDT and CDR2 is YNNKEL (reference sequence). Here the CDR3 reads CASSRRQGGNEQYF. CDR3 nucleotide sequence: TGTGCCAGCAGCCGACGACAGGGAGGCAACGAGCAGTACTTC.